This TCR beta chain came from a study of cytomegalovirus exposure and HLA in healthy donors. Whole-study results and caveats: Highly shared variants forming one cluster were likely a sequencing artifact.

Trimming at V came to 6 bases and at J to 8 bases, leaving 11 bases not matched to a gene. Per the germline V gene, CDR1 is SNHLY and CDR2 is FYNNEI. The CDR3 length is 16 residues. A note on this clone: Antigen unknown.

This PCR relied on a set of 60 Vbeta primers and 13 Jbeta primers. The repertoire was sequenced with immunoSEQ multiplex PCR; TCRdb's copy has only in-frame clones and lacks some. This table lists some 150,000 clones. This chain joins TRBV2 and TRBJ1-4; 11 nucleotides agree with TRBD1. Sequencing was carried out using PBMCs. This receptor was identified in a woman younger than 35 in good health and CMV-seronegative. CDR3 sequence: CASSELGTGGREKLFF. CDR3 in DNA: TGTGCCAGCAGCGAATTAGGGACAGGGGGTAGAGAAAAACTGTTTTTT.